This T cell receptor (beta chain) originates from a study of CD8 T cells in ankylosing spondylitis. This clonotype was found many times. TCRdb reprocessed the 5' RACE reads via MiXCR and lists one record per CDR3 protein. This table has some 130,000 distinct CDR3 sequences, approximately 7.4% appearing once. This sequence was found in a female donor with ankylosing spondylitis or in good health (not recorded which). The specimen was blood, either unsorted or a sorted T cell fraction (not recorded which).

DNA of the CDR3: TGTGCCAGCAGCTTGCAAGGGAAGAACACCGGGGAGCTGTTTTTT. Translation: CASSLQGKNTGELFF. The gene calls are TRBV5-6 and TRBJ2-2; D ambiguous. The germline CDR1 and CDR2 sequences are SGHDT and YYEEEE. Between the trimmed V and J ends, which lost 1 base and 1 base, there was a span of 8 bases. CDR3 length equals 15 residues.